A selection of T cell receptor beta chains follows, all from one sample in a study of T cells in Graves' hyperthyroidism and ophthalmopathy. Each CDR3 protein gets one entry after TCRdb re-called the multiplex PCR reads with MiXCR. The table lists some 400,000 distinct CDR3 sequences, about 14% of them singletons. What was sequenced was blood. These receptors were taken from a woman aged 55-70 years with Graves' hyperthyroidism. CDR3s include the opening cysteine and the closing phenylalanine or tryptophan. The D gene is left open where the match is weak. Clone size, where shown, is once, few, many, or a class for clones that have expanded.

j_call v_call clone_size d_call cdr3_nt cdr3_aa
TRBJ2-7 TRBV2 many TRBD2 TGTGCCAGCAGTCCTGCTAGCGGGAGATACGAGCAGTACTTC CASSPASGRYEQYF
TRBJ2-1 TRBV18 many NA TGTGCCAGCTCACCACCCCTCCGCTACAATGAGCAGTTCTTC CASSPPLRYNEQFF
TRBJ2-1 TRBV11-3 many TRBD1 TGTGCCAGCAGCTTAAGGGACAGGGGATACAATGAGCAGTTCTTC CASSLRDRGYNEQFF
TRBJ2-7 TRBV10-1 few NA TGCGCCAGCACGGGACTCATAAACTACGAGCAGTACTTC CASTGLINYEQYF
TRBJ2-5 TRBV7-8 NA TRBD2 TGCGCCAGCAGCCAGGGAACGCTAGCGGGAGAAGAGACCCAGTACTTC CASSQGTLAGEETQYF
TRBJ2-1 TRBV7-8 NA TRBD1 TGTGCCACCAGGGACAGTGGCAATGAGCAGTTCTTC CATRDSGNEQFF
TRBJ1-4 TRBV6-1 many NA TGTGCCTCCGGCCCACGGAATGAAAAACTGTTTTTT CASGPRNEKLFF
TRBJ1-2 TRBV4-2 few NA TGTGCCAGCAGCCACTCGGAGGGGACTAACTATGGCTACACCTTC CASSHSEGTNYGYTF
TRBJ2-7 TRBV28 many TRBD1 TGTGCCAGCAGTTTCTCGACAGGGGGCTTTTACGAGCAGTACTTC CASSFSTGGFYEQYF
TRBJ2-1 TRBV5-6 many NA TGTGCCAGCAGTCCCCTTGGGCAAGACGCTTACAATGAGCAGTTCTTC CASSPLGQDAYNEQFF
TRBJ2-7 TRBV12-3/TRBV12-4 few NA TGTGCCAGCGCGCCCGGGACAACCCTCTACGAGCAGTACTTC CASAPGTTLYEQYF